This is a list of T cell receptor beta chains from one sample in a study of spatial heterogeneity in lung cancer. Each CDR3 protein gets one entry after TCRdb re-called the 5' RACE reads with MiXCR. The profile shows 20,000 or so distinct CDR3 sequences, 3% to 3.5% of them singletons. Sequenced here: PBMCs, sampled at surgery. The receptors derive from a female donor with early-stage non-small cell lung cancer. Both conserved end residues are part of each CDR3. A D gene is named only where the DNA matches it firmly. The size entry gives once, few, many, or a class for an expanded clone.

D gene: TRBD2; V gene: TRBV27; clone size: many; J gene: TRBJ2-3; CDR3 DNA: TGTGCCAGCAGTTTAGGACTAGCGGGCGCCTCCATACCATATACGCAGTATTTT; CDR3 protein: CASSLGLAGASIPYTQYF
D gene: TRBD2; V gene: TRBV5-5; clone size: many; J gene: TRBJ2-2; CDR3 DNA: TGTGCCAGCAGCTTGGTACTAGCGGACTACACCGGGGAGCTGTTTTTT; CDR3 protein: CASSLVLADYTGELFF
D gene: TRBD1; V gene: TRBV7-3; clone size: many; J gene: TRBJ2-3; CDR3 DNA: TGTGCCAGCAGCCCGAGATACGGGACAGCGAGTTTAGATACGCAGTATTTT; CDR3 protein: CASSPRYGTASLDTQYF
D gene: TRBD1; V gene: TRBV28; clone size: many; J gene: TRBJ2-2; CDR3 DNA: TGTGCCACAGCGCGAGATACAGGGGGCTTGAGCGGGGAGCTGTTTTTT; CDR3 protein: CATARDTGGLSGELFF
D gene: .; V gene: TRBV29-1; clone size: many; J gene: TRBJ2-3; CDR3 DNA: TGCAGCGTTGATCGACGGATCACAGATACGCAGTATTTT; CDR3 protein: CSVDRRITDTQYF
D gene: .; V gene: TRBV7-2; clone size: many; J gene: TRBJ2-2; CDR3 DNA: TGTGCCAGCAGCCGACCGTCCAACACCGGGGAGCTGTTTTTT; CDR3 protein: CASSRPSNTGELFF
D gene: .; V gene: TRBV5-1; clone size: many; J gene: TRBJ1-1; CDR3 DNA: TGCGCCAGCAGTAGGGGGAGTGGTAACACTGAAGCTTTCTTT; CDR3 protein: CASSRGSGNTEAFF
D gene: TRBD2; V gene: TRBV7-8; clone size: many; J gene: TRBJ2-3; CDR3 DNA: TGTGCCAGCAGCCAGGGTTCTAGCGGGAGTCTGGCAGATACGCAGTATTTT; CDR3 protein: CASSQGSSGSLADTQYF
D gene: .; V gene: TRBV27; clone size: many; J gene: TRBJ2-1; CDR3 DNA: TGTGCCAGCAGCAGAAGTTCAGGTTACTACAATGAGCAGTTCTTC; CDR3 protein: CASSRSSGYYNEQFF
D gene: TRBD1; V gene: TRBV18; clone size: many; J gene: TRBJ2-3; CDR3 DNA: TGTGCCAGCTCATCAACAGGGGTTTCAGATACGCAGTATTTT; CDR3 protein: CASSSTGVSDTQYF
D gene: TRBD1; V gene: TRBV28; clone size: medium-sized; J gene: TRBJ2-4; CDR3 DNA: TGTGCCAGCAGTTATTCAGGGGGCCAGGGCATTCAGTACTTC; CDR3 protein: CASSYSGGQGIQYF
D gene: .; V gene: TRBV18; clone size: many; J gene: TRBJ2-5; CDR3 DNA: TGTGCCAGCTCACCAGGAGGGATGAGAGAGACCCAGTACTTC; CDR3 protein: CASSPGGMRETQYF
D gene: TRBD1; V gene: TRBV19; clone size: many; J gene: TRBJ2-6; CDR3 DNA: TGTGCCAGTAGTACCCCGGGACAGCCGAGCTCTGGGGCCAACGTCCTGACTTTC; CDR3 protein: CASSTPGQPSSGANVLTF
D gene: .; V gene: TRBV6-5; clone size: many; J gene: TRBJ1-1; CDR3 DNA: TGTGCCAGCAGTTACTCTTTCGGCCTGCACGTCACTGAAGCTTTCTTT; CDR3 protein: CASSYSFGLHVTEAFF
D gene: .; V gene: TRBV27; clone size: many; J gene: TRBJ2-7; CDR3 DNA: TGTGCCAGCAGTTTATCGATGGTAGGGGGCTACGAGCAGTACTTC; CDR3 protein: CASSLSMVGGYEQYF
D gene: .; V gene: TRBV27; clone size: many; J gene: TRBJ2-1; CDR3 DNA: TGTGCCAGCAGGGGACTCGGTGAGCAGTTCTTC; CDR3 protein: CASRGLGEQFF
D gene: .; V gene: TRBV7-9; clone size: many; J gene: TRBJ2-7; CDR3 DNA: TGTGCCAGCAGCCAGGGGACATCGGGGTACGAGCAGTACTTC; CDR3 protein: CASSQGTSGYEQYF
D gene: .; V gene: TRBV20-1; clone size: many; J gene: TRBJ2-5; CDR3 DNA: TGCAGTGCCCCGGGCCCTACTAGCTGGGAGACCCAGTACTTC; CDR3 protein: CSAPGPTSWETQYF